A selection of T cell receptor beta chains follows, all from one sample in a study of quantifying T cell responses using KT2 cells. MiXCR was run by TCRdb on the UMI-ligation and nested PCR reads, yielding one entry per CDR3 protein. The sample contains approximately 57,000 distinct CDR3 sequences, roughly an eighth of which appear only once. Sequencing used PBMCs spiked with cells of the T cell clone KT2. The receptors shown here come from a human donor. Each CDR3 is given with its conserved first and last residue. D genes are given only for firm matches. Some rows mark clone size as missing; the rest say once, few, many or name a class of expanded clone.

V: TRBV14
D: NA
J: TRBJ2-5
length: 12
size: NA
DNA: TGTGCCAGCAGCCAAGATCAGGTGACCCAGTACTTC
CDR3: CASSQDQVTQYF

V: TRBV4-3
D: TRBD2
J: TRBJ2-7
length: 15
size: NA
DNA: TGCGCCAGCAGCCAAGATGCGGGAGGCCCCTACGAGCAGTACTTC
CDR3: CASSQDAGGPYEQYF

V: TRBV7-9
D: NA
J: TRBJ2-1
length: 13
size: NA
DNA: TGTGCCAGCAGCCGCCGCATGTTGAATGAGCAGTTCTTC
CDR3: CASSRRMLNEQFF

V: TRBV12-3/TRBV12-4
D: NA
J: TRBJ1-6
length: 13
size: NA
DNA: TGTGCCAGCAGTCCCCCGGGGGGATCACCCCTCCACTTT
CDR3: CASSPPGGSPLHF

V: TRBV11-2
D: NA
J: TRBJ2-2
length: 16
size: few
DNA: TGTGCCAGCAGCTTAGTTGCAGGGTGGGGATCCGGGGAGCTGTTTTTT
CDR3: CASSLVAGWGSGELFF

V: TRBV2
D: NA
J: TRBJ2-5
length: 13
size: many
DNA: TGTGCCGCTATTGGGGAATTCCAAGAGACCCAGTACTTC
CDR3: CAAIGEFQETQYF

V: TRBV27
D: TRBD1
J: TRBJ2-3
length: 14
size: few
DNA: TGTGCCAGCAGCCCTACAGGGGTCACAGATACGCAGTATTTT
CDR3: CASSPTGVTDTQYF

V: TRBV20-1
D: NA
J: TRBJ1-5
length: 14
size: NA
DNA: TGCAGTGCCAGGACGTCATATAGCAATCAGCCCCAGCATTTT
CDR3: CSARTSYSNQPQHF

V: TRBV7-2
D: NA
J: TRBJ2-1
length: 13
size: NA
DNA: TGTGCCAGCAGCCCGTACATCACCAATGAGCAGTTCTTC
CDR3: CASSPYITNEQFF

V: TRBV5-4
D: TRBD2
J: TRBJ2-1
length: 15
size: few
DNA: TGTGCCAGCAGCTTTGCGGCTAGCGGTGCCAATGAGCAGTTCTTC
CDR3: CASSFAASGANEQFF

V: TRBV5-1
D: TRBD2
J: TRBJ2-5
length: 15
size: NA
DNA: TGCGCCAGCAGCTTGGGAGCTAGCGGTGAAGAGACCCAGTACTTC
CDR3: CASSLGASGEETQYF

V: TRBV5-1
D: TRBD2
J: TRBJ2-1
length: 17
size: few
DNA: TGCGCCAGCAGCTTGCGCCAGCGGGGGGTGTCCTACAATGAGCAGTTCTTC
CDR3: CASSLRQRGVSYNEQFF

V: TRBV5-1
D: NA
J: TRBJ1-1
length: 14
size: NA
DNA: TGCGCCAGCAGCTTGCGCGGTTTCAACACTGAAGCTTTCTTT
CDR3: CASSLRGFNTEAFF

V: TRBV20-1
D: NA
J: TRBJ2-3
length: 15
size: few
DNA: TGCAGTGCTACCGTCGGAGCACGAAGCACAGATACGCAGTATTTT
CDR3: CSATVGARSTDTQYF

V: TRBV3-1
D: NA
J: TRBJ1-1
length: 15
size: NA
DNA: TGTGCCAGCAGCCAAGATAGGGGGTTTGACACTGAAGCTTTCTTT
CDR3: CASSQDRGFDTEAFF

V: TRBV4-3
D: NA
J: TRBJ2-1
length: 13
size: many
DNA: TGCGCCAGCAGCCAAGAAAGGGACTATGAGCAGTTCTTC
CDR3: CASSQERDYEQFF

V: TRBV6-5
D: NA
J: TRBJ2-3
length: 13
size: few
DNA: TGTGCCAGCAGAACCCGACCGCGCGCTACGCAGTATTTT
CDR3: CASRTRPRATQYF

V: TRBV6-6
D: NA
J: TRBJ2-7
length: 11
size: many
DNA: TGTGCCAGCAGTACAGGGTACGAGCAGTACTTC
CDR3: CASSTGYEQYF

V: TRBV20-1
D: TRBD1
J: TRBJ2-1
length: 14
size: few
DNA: TGCAGTGCATTCCGGGACAGGGGTAGAGATGAGCAGTTCTTC
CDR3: CSAFRDRGRDEQFF

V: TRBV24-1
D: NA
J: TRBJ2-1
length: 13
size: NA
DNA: TGTGCCACCAGTGATTTGCTGGGGAATGAGCAGTTCTTC
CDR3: CATSDLLGNEQFF

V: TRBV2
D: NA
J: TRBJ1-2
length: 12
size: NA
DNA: TGTGCCAGCAGTCCCAGCTCCTATGGCTACACCTTC
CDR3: CASSPSSYGYTF

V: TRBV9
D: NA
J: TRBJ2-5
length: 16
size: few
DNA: TGTGCCAGCAGCGTCCAGGAGGCGGACACCCAAGAGACCCAGTACTTC
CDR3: CASSVQEADTQETQYF

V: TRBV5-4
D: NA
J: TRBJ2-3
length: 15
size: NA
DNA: TGTGCCAGCAGCTTTAGCCCTAAATTCACAGATACGCAGTATTTT
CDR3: CASSFSPKFTDTQYF

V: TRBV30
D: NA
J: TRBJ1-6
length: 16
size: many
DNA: TGTGCCGCAATACTCGGGACATGGGACTATAATTCACCCCTCCACTTT
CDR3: CAAILGTWDYNSPLHF

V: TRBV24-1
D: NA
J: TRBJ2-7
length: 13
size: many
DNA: TGTGCCACCAGTGACCATGGACGGAACGAGCAGTACTTC
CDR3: CATSDHGRNEQYF

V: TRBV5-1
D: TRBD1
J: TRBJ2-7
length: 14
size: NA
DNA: TGCGCCAGCAGCCTGGACAGGCTGGCCTACGAGCAGTACTTC
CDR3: CASSLDRLAYEQYF